These T cell receptor beta chains were read from a single sample in a study of cytomegalovirus exposure and HLA in healthy donors. This table comes from immunoSEQ multiplex PCR, and its TCRdb copy is limited to in-frame clones, with some not included. The sample has approximately 76,000 clones; less than 80% are singletons. Source material: PBMCs. All receptors derive from a man aged 25 to 40 in good health and CMV-seronegative. Each CDR3 is given with its conserved first and last residue. Each record gives: clone size, J gene, D gene, V gene, CDR3 protein, CDR3 DNA. A D gene is named only where the DNA matches it firmly. Rows give clone size only sometimes, using once, few, many, or a class for an expanded clone.

size: few
J: TRBJ2-1
D: NA
V: TRBV7-6
CDR3: CASSLEGGAHNEQFF
DNA: TGTGCCAGCAGCTTAGAGGGGGGGGCACACAATGAGCAGTTCTTC

size: NA
J: TRBJ2-5
D: NA
V: TRBV18
CDR3: CASSPPGRAETQYF
DNA: TGTGCCAGCTCACCACCAGGCAGGGCGGAGACCCAGTACTTC

size: NA
J: TRBJ1-2
D: NA
V: TRBV5-4
CDR3: CASSLGPGQQRNYGYTF
DNA: TGTGCCAGCAGCTTGGGTCCCGGACAGCAAAGGAACTATGGCTACACCTTC

size: NA
J: TRBJ2-7
D: NA
V: TRBV7-6
CDR3: CASSRGEPYEQYF
DNA: TGTGCCAGCAGTAGGGGCGAGCCCTACGAGCAGTACTTC

size: NA
J: TRBJ2-7
D: TRBD2
V: TRBV6-1
CDR3: CASSPPGGGEYF
DNA: TGTGCCAGCAGCCCCCCCGGGGGGGGAGAGTACTTC

size: NA
J: TRBJ2-7
D: TRBD2
V: TRBV28
CDR3: CASSSTTTSGRSYEQYF
DNA: TGTGCCAGCAGTTCCACAACGACTAGCGGGCGCTCCTACGAGCAGTACTTC

size: NA
J: TRBJ2-3
D: NA
V: TRBV10-2
CDR3: CASRESLAGGSDTQYF
DNA: TGCGCCAGCAGGGAATCACTAGCCGGAGGTTCAGATACGCAGTATTTT

size: NA
J: TRBJ1-2
D: NA
V: TRBV27
CDR3: CASSLDLRGDLNGYPF
DNA: TGTGCCAGCAGCTTAGACCTTCGGGGGGATTTGAATGGCTACCCCTTC

size: NA
J: TRBJ2-3
D: TRBD1
V: TRBV7-9
CDR3: CASSPHRGNADTQYF
DNA: TGTGCCAGCAGCCCGCACAGGGGAAATGCAGATACGCAGTATTTT

size: NA
J: TRBJ1-1
D: NA
V: TRBV9
CDR3: CASSVTSNTEAFF
DNA: TGTGCCAGCAGCGTAACGAGCAACACTGAAGCTTTCTTT

size: NA
J: TRBJ1-2
D: TRBD1
V: TRBV29-1
CDR3: CSPLGGGYTF
DNA: TGCAGCCCCCTAGGGGGCGGCTACACCTTC

size: NA
J: TRBJ1-4
D: NA
V: TRBV30
CDR3: CAWSVGSSPLGEKLFF
DNA: TGTGCCTGGAGTGTTGGTTCCAGCCCTCTAGGAGAAAAACTGTTTTTT

size: once
J: TRBJ2-7
D: NA
V: TRBV19
CDR3: CASSPRPVPYEQYF
DNA: TGTGCCAGTAGCCCTAGACCCGTTCCCTACGAGCAGTACTTC